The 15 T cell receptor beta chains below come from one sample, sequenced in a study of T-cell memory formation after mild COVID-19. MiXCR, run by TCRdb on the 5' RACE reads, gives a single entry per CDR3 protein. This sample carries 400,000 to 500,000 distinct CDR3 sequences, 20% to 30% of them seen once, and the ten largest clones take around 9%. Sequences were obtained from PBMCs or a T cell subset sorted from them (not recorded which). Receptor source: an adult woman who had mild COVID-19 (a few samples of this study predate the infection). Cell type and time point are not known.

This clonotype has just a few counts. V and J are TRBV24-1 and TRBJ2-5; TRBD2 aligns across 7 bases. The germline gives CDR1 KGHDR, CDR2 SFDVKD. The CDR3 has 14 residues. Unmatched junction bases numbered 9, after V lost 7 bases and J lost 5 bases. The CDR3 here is CATSAGGSVETQYF. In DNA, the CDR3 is TGTGCCACCAGCGCCGGGGGGTCCGTTGAGACCCAGTACTTC.

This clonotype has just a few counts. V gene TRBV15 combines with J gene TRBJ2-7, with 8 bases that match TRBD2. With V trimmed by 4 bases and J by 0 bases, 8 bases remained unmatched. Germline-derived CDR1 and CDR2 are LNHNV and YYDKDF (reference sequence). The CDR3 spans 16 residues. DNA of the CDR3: TGTGCCACCAGCACTAATACGGGGGGGGACTCCTACGAGCAGTACTTC. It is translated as CATSTNTGGDSYEQYF. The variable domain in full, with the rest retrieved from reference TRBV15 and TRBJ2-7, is DAMVIQNPRYQVTQFGKPVTLSCSQTLNHNVMYWYQQKSSQAPKLLFHYYDKDFNNEADTPDNFQSRRPNTSFCFLDIRSPGLGDTAMYLCATSTNTGGDSYEQYFGPGTRLTVT.

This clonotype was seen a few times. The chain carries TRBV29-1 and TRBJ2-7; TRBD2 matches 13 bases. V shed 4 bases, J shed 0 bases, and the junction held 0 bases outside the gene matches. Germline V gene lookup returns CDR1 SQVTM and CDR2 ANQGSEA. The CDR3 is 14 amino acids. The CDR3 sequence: CSVGTSGSSYEQYF. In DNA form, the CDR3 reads TGCAGCGTTGGGACTAGCGGGAGCTCCTACGAGCAGTACTTC.

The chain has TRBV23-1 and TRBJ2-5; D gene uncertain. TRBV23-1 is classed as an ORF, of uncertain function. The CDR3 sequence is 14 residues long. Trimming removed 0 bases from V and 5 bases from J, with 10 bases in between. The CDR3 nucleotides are TGCGCCAGCAGTCAATCGGAAAATGGGGAGACCCAGTACTTC. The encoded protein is CASSQSENGETQYF.

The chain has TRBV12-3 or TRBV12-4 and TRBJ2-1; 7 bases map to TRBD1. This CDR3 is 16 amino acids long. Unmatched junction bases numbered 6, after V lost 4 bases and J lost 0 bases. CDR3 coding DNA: TGTGCCAGCAGTTCTCGGGCAGGGGGCTCCTACAATGAGCAGTTCTTC. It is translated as CASSSRAGGSYNEQFF.

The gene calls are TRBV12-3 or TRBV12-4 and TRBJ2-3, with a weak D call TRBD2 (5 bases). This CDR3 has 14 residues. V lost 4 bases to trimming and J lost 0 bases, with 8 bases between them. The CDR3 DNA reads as TGTGCCAGCAGTTGGAGCGGAAGCACAGATACGCAGTATTTT. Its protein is CASSWSGSTDTQYF.

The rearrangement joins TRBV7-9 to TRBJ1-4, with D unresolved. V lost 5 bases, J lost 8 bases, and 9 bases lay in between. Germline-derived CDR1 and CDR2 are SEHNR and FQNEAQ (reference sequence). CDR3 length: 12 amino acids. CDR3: CASSRSSEKLFF. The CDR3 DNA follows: TGTGCCAGCAGCAGATCGTCGGAAAAACTGTTTTTT.

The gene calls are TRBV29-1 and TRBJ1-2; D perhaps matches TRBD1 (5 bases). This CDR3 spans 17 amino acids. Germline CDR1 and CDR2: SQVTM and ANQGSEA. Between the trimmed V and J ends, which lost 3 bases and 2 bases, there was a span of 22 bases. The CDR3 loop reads CSVDLGLTEWSNYGYTF. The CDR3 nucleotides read TGCAGCGTTGATCTGGGGCTTACAGAATGGTCAAACTATGGCTACACCTTC. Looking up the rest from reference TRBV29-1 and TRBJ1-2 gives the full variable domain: SAVISQKPSRDICQRGTSLTIQCQVDSQVTMMFWYRQQPGQSLTLIATANQGSEATYESGFVIDKFPISRPNLTFSTLTVSNMSPEDSSIYLCSVDLGLTEWSNYGYTFGSGTRLTVV.

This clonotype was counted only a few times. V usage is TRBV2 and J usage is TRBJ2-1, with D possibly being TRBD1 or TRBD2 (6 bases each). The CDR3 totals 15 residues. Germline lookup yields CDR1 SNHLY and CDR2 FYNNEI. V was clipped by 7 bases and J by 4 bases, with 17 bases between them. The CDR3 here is CASTRTGTSYNEQFF. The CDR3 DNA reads TGTGCCAGCACCCGAACAGGGACTTCTTACAATGAGCAGTTCTTC.

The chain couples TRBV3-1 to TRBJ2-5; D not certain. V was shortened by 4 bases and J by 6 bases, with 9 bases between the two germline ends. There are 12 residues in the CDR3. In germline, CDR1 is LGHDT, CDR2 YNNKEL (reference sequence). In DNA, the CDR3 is TGTGCCAGCAGCCCCGTGGGGAAGACCCAGTACTTC. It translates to CASSPVGKTQYF.

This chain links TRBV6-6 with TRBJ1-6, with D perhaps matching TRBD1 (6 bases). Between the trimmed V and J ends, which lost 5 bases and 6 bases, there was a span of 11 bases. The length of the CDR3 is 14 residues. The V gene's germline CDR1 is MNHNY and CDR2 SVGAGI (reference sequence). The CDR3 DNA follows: TGTGCCAGCAGTGAGGACAGACCTAATTCACCCCTCCACTTT. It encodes CASSEDRPNSPLHF.

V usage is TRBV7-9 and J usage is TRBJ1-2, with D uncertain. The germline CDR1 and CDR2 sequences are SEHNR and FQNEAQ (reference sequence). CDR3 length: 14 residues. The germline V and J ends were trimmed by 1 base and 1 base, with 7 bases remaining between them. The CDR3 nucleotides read TGTGCCAGCAGCTTAGTGCAGGTTAACTATGGCTACACCTTC. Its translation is CASSLVQVNYGYTF.

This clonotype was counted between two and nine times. CDR3 bases: TGTGCCAGCAGTTTACCCGGGACAGGAGCCTACGAGCAGTACTTC. Amino acids: CASSLPGTGAYEQYF. V is TRBV6-6 and J is TRBJ2-7; the match to TRBD1 covers 8 bases. Germline V gene lookup returns CDR1 MNHNY and CDR2 SVGAGI (reference sequence). Trimming cost V 4 bases and J 2 bases; bases outside gene matches: 7. The CDR3 spans 15 residues.

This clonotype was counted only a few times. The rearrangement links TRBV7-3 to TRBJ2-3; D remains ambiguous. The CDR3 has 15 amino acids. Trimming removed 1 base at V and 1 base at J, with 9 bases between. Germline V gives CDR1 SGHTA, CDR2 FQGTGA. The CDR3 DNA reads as TGTGCCAGCAGCTTAATAGGTGCTCGCACAGATACGCAGTATTTT. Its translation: CASSLIGARTDTQYF.

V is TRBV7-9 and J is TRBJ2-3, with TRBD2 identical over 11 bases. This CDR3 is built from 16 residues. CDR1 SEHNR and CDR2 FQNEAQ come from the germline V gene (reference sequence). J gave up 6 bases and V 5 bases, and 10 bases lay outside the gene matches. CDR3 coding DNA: TGTGCCAGCAGCCCCCCGGGACTAGCGGAGGGGGATACGCAGTATTTT. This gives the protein CASSPPGLAEGDTQYF.